Shown below are 13 T cell receptor beta chains from a single sample sequenced in a study of blood T cells in healthy people across ages. Primed by a sample-barcoded 5' primer and a J-beta primer mix, a second PCR proceeded for about 6 to 11 cycles. TCRdb itself ran the 5' RACE reads through MiXCR, one entry per CDR3 protein. The table shows roughly 720,000 distinct CDR3 sequences, with about 53% occurring only once. The sample consisted of blood. Receptors originate from an elderly man in good health.

This sequence joins TRBV7-2 and TRBJ2-3; TRBD2 agrees at 13 bases. Trimming removed 5 bases from V and 14 bases from J; junction bases left unmatched: 19. Germline CDR1 and CDR2: SGHTA and FQGNSA. The length of the CDR3 is 17 residues. CDR3 nucleotide sequence: TGTGCCAGCAGCAATTTAGGGACTAGCGGGGAACACGGATACGCGTATTTT. This gives the protein CASSNLGTSGEHGYAYF. Together with reference TRBV7-2 and TRBJ2-3, the CDR3 gives the full variable domain: GAGVSQSPSNKVTEKGKDVELRCDPISGHTALYWYRQSLGQGLEFLIYFQGNSAPDKSGLPSDRFSAERTGGSVSTLTIQRTQQEDSAVYLCASSNLGTSGEHGYAYFGPGTRLTVL.

The rearrangement links TRBV2 to TRBJ1-1, with a tentative D call TRBD1 (5 bases). Per germline, CDR1 SNHLY and CDR2 FYNNEI. This CDR3 has 13 residues. V dropped 4 bases and J dropped 4 bases, with 10 bases sitting between them. The CDR3 DNA follows: TGTGCCAGCAGTGGTGACAGTGGCACTGAAGCTTTCTTT. It codes for CASSGDSGTEAFF.

The chain has TRBV29-1 and TRBJ1-5; possibly TRBD1 for D (6 bases). The CDR3 has 13 residues. Germline lookup yields CDR1 SQVTM and CDR2 ANQGSEA. The V end was cut by 4 bases, the J end by 6 bases, with 13 bases between. The CDR3 nucleotides are TGCAGCGTTGCAGTGGGGGGCTCTCAGCCCCAGCATTTT. The encoded protein is CSVAVGGSQPQHF. The variable domain in full, with the rest retrieved from reference TRBV29-1 and TRBJ1-5, is SAVISQKPSRDICQRGTSLTIQCQVDSQVTMMFWYRQQPGQSLTLIATANQGSEATYESGFVIDKFPISRPNLTFSTLTVSNMSPEDSSIYLCSVAVGGSQPQHFGDGTRLSIL.

V is TRBV24-1 and J is TRBJ2-5, with 7 bases fitting TRBD2. V lost 9 bases and J lost 1; bases outside the gene matches: 4. Germline V lookup: CDR1 KGHDR, CDR2 SFDVKD. CDR3 size: 13 residues. In nucleotides, the CDR3 is TGTGCCACCGCGGGGAGGGTCCAAGAGACCCAGTACTTC. Its protein product is CATAGRVQETQYF.

This chain connects TRBV18 to TRBJ2-6; TRBD2 matches at 12 bases. The CDR3 runs 17 residues. With V trimmed by 4 bases and J by 0 bases, 1 base remained unmatched. Germline CDR1 reads KGHSH; CDR2 reads LQKENI. This CDR3 is CASSQLAGGSGANVLTF. The CDR3 nucleotides are TGTGCCAGCTCACAACTAGCGGGAGGCTCTGGGGCCAACGTCCTGACTTTC.

This clonotype was recorded a few times. This sequence joins TRBV5-1 and TRBJ2-7, with D possibly matching TRBD2 (5 bases). Trimming took off 5 bases at V and 2 bases at J, with 17 bases between the two ends. Germline values: CDR1 SGHRS, CDR2 YFSETQ. This CDR3 is built from 15 residues. CDR3 amino acids: CASSLGVAGPYEQYF. The CDR3 nucleotides are TGCGCCAGCAGTCTCGGGGTTGCTGGGCCCTACGAGCAGTACTTC.

The rearrangement links TRBV12-3 or TRBV12-4 to TRBJ2-2; possibly TRBD1 or TRBD2 for D (5 bases each). CDR3 length: 16 amino acids. V dropped 3 bases and J dropped 1 base, with 12 bases sitting between them. Here the CDR3 DNA reads TGTGCCAGCAGTTTTAGGGGCGGGCTGAACACCGGGGAGCTGTTTTTT. It translates to CASSFRGGLNTGELFF.

This chain connects TRBV2 to TRBJ2-3; 12 nucleotides agree with TRBD1. CDR1 is SNHLY and CDR2 is FYNNEI in the germline V gene. The CDR3 is 14 amino acids. With V trimmed by 6 bases and J by 14 bases, 12 bases remained unmatched. The CDR3 DNA reads as TGTGCCAGCAGCGGGACAGGGGGCAACAGATACGCGTATTTT. As protein: CASSGTGGNRYAYF.

This rearrangement joins TRBV25-1 to TRBJ1-2; 7 positions agree with TRBD1. With 4 bases clipped from V and 8 bases from J, the junction kept 4 bases outside the gene matches. The CDR3 length is 12 residues. Germline V gene sequence: CDR1 MGHDK, CDR2 SYGVNS. The CDR3 DNA sequence: TGTGCCAGCAGTGTCCGGGGACAGGGCTACACCTTC. Its translation: CASSVRGQGYTF.

This clonotype was seen only a few times. This chain connects TRBV14 to TRBJ1-3; D ambiguous. V was pared by 4 bases and J by 3 bases, with 16 bases between. CDR3 length equals 16 residues. Germline loops: CDR1 SGHDN, CDR2 FVKESK. CDR3 loop: CASSRITPIGGNTIYF. DNA of the CDR3: TGTGCCAGCAGCCGAATTACCCCGATCGGTGGAAACACCATATATTTT.

This clonotype occurred a few times. The rearrangement joins TRBV29-1 to TRBJ1-1, with unresolved D. The length of the CDR3 is 13 residues. The V gene's germline CDR1 is SQVTM and CDR2 ANQGSEA. Trimming left V 4 bases short and J 5 bases short, with 14 bases between. The CDR3 DNA follows: TGCAGCGTTGCGGTGGATACTAGAACTGAAGCTTTCTTT. This sequence encodes CSVAVDTRTEAFF.

J is TRBJ2-7 and V is TRBV5-5; 11 bases align to TRBD1. V lost 3 bases, J lost 7 bases, and 9 bases stayed unmatched. The CDR3 contains 15 residues. The germline gives CDR1 SGHKS, CDR2 YYEKEE (reference sequence). The CDR3 protein is CASSYAGTGGKEQYF. CDR3 nucleotide sequence: TGTGCCAGCAGCTATGCCGGGACAGGGGGGAAAGAGCAGTACTTC.

V is TRBV9 and J is TRBJ2-3; D not resolved. The V gene lost 0 bases and the J gene lost 4 bases, with 12 bases spanning the gap. This CDR3 spans 15 amino acids. Germline CDR1 and CDR2: SGDLS and YYNGEE. DNA of the CDR3: TGTGCCAGCAGCGTAGCTCAGCATCTGGCAGATACGCAGTATTTT. This translates into CASSVAQHLADTQYF.